This TCR beta chain came from a study of regulatory T cells in long-lasting Graves disease. Arm-PCR with iRepertoire HTBI primers amplified the CDR3 regions for these TCR beta libraries. TCRdb re-called the multiplex PCR reads with MiXCR, one entry per CDR3 protein. The sample records roughly 430,000 distinct CDR3 sequences, roughly 15% being singletons. Time point of the sample: newly diagnosed GD, antithyroid drugs for less than 3 months. Extracted RNA from PBMCs served as the source of the TCR library. This same sample was also part of a study on T cells in Graves' hyperthyroidism and ophthalmopathy.

The sequences come from peripheral blood mononuclear cells (PBMCs), collected at new diagnosis, from a patient treated with antithyroid drugs. This TCR derives from a woman aged 30 to 39 with Graves disease.

The CDR3 nucleotides are TGTGCCAGCAGCGGGACTAGCGGGAGGATCGAGCAGTACTTC. It codes for CASSGTSGRIEQYF. The rearrangement uses TRBV7-2 and TRBJ2-7; 15 bases are a match to TRBD2. CDR1 is SGHTA, CDR2 FQGNSA, per germline. The CDR3 loop spans 14 amino acids. Trimming took 5 bases from V and 6 from J; bases not matched to a gene: 2.